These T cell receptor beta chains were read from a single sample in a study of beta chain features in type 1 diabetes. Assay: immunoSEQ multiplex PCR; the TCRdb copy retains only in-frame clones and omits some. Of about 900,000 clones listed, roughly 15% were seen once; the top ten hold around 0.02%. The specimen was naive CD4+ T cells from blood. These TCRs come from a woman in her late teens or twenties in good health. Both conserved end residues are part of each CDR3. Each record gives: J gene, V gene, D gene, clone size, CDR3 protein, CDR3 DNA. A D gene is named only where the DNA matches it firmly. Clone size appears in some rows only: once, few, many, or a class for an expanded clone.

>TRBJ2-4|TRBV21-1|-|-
CASSKVGHLAKNIQYF
TGTGCCAGCAGCAAAGTGGGACACCTAGCCAAAAACATTCAGTACTTC
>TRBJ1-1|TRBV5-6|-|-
CASSFVRTGEAFF
TGTGCCAGCAGCTTCGTGCGAACGGGTGAAGCTTTCTTT
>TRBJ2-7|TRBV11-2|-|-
CASSIRGLLYF
TGTGCCAGCAGCATTCGTGGCTTGCTGTACTTC
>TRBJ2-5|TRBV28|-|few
CATTLPGGRKTQYF
TGTGCCACTACCCTCCCGGGTGGCCGGAAGACCCAGTACTTC
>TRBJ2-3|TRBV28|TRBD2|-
CASSLPSGSPDTQYF
TGTGCCAGCAGTTTGCCTAGCGGGAGTCCAGATACGCAGTATTTT
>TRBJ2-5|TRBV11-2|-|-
CASSPGTGQETQYF
TGTGCCAGCAGCCCCGGGACTGGACAAGAGACCCAGTACTTC
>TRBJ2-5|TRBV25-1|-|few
CASRQSGYETQYF
TGTGCCAGCAGACAATCAGGGTACGAGACCCAGTACTTC
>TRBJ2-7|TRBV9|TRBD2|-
CASSATGTSVSYEQYF
TGTGCCAGCAGCGCAACCGGGACTAGCGTTTCCTACGAGCAGTACTTC
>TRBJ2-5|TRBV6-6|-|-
CASSYSAGTETQYF
TGTGCCAGCAGTTATTCCGCAGGGACGGAGACCCAGTACTTC
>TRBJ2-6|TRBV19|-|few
CASSPRGSGANVLTF
TGTGCCAGTAGTCCAAGGGGATCTGGGGCCAACGTCCTGACTTTC
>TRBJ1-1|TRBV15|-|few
CATSRARGWTEAFF
TGTGCCACCAGCAGAGCGAGGGGTTGGACTGAAGCTTTCTTT
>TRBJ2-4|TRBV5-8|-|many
CASRSTWAKNIQYF
TGTGCCAGCAGGTCGACTTGGGCCAAAAACATTCAGTACTTC
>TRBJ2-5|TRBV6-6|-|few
CASSYYRGTHQETQYF
TGTGCCAGCAGTTACTACCGCGGGACACACCAAGAGACCCAGTACTTC
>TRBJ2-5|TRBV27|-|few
CASRPPLIAGETQYF
TGTGCCAGCAGACCCCCTTTGATCGCTGGAGAGACCCAGTACTTC
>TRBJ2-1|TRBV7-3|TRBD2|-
CASSSGLAGGDEQFF
TGTGCCAGCAGCTCGGGACTAGCGGGAGGAGATGAGCAGTTCTTC
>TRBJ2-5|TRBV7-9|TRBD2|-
CASRMGLAGVETQYF
TGTGCCAGCAGAATGGGGCTAGCGGGAGTGGAGACCCAGTACTTC
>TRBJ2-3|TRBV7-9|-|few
CASSLQGQRDTQYF
TGTGCCAGCAGCTTGCAGGGGCAAAGGGATACGCAGTATTTT
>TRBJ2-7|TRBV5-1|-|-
CASSLVKSAAYQTYEQYF
TGCGCCAGCAGCTTGGTTAAGAGTGCGGCCTATCAAACCTACGAGCAGTACTTC
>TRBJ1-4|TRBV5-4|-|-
CASSAERGNEKLFF
TGTGCCAGCAGCGCCGAACGAGGGAATGAAAAACTGTTTTTT
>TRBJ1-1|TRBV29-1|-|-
CSVHPGEGLEAFF
TGCAGCGTCCACCCCGGTGAGGGACTTGAAGCTTTCTTT
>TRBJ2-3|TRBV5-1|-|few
CASSLVLGTDTQYF
TGCGCCAGCAGCTTGGTCTTGGGAACAGATACGCAGTATTTT
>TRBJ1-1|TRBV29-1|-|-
CSVGLLGRVSGEVTEAFF
TGCAGCGTTGGACTTTTGGGGCGCGTGTCGGGGGAAGTCACTGAAGCTTTCTTT
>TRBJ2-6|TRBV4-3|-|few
CASSQSIVSGANVLTF
TGCGCCAGCAGCCAGAGTATTGTGAGTGGGGCCAACGTCCTGACTTTC
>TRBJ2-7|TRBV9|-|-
CASSVSVEGAYEQYF
TGTGCCAGCAGCGTAAGCGTTGAAGGAGCCTACGAGCAGTACTTC
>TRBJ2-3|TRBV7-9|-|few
CASSAQGGNTDTQYF
TGTGCCAGCAGCGCCCAGGGAGGTAACACAGATACGCAGTATTTT
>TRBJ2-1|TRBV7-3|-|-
CASSLMAIGYNEQFF
TGTGCCAGCAGCTTAATGGCCATCGGGTACAATGAGCAGTTCTTC